This T cell receptor beta chain was observed in a study of OX40 agonist ivuxolimab in advanced cancers. Study in general: One hepatocellular carcinoma and two cutaneous melanoma patients partially responded.

The CDR3 has 17 amino acids. Germline CDR1 and CDR2: MDHEN and SYDVKM. Trimming removed 1 base from V and 1 base from J, with 11 bases in between. Clones were read by immunoSEQ multiplex PCR, and TCRdb kept only the in-frame ones, dropping some. The sample has about 88,000 clones; approximately 89% are singletons. The rearrangement uses TRBV28 and TRBJ2-6; D may be TRBD2 (5 bases). Here the sequenced sample was CD4+ or CD8+ T cells sorted from blood, taken in a trial of the OX40 agonist ivuxolimab. The TCR originated in an adult with an advanced solid tumor such as melanoma, head and neck, liver or kidney cancer. This chain's CDR3 is CASSLSDEGSGANVLTF. In DNA, the CDR3 is TGTGCCAGCAGTTTATCGGACGAGGGATCTGGGGCCAACGTCCTGACTTTC.